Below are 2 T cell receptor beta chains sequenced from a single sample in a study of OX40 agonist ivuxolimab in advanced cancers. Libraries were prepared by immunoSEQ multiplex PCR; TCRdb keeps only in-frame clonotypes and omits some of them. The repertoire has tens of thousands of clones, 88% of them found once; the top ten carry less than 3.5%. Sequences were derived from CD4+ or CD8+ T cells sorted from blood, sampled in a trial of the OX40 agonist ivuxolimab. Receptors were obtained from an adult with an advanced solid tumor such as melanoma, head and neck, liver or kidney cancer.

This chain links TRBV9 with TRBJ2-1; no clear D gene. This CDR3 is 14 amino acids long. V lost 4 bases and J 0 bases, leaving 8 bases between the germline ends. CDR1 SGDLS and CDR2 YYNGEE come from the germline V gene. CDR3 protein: CASSLPSSYNEQFF. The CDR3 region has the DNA TGTGCCAGCAGCCTACCGAGCTCCTACAATGAGCAGTTCTTC.

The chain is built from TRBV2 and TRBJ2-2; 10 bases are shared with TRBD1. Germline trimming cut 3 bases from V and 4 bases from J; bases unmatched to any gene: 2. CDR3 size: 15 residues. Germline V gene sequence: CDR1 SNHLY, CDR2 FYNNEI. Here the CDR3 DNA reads TGTGCCAGCAGTGAGTGGACAGGGGGCACCGGGGAGCTGTTTTTT. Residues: CASSEWTGGTGELFF.